This T cell receptor beta chain emerged from a study of cytomegalovirus exposure and HLA in healthy donors. Study observations and caveats: Generally TCR sequences proved uncommon, though certain public TCRs appeared in numerous donors. Altogether, about 160 TCR beta chains were recorded as cytomegalovirus-associated. Reports credit the classifier with highly specific, highly sensitive diagnosis of cytomegalovirus status. In vitro confirmation showed three CMV-associated chains to be CMV antigen specific.

Germline lookup yields CDR1 MRHNA and CDR2 SNTAGT. Trimming cost V 2 bases and J 3 bases, with 11 bases left between them. This CDR3 is built from 14 residues. TCRdb keeps only in-frame clones here, not all; method: immunoSEQ multiplex PCR. Among 250,000 to 300,000 clones listed, 90% were seen once. On this clone itself: The antigen is unknown.

This chain links TRBV6-4 with TRBJ2-7, with D maybe TRBD1 (5 bases). This TCR was recovered from a woman aged 18-35 years in good health and CMV-seronegative. Sequenced input: PBMCs. The CDR3 loop reads CASSDQGSFYEQYV. CDR3 bases: TGTGCCAGCAGTGACCAGGGATCCTTCTACGAGCAGTACGTC.